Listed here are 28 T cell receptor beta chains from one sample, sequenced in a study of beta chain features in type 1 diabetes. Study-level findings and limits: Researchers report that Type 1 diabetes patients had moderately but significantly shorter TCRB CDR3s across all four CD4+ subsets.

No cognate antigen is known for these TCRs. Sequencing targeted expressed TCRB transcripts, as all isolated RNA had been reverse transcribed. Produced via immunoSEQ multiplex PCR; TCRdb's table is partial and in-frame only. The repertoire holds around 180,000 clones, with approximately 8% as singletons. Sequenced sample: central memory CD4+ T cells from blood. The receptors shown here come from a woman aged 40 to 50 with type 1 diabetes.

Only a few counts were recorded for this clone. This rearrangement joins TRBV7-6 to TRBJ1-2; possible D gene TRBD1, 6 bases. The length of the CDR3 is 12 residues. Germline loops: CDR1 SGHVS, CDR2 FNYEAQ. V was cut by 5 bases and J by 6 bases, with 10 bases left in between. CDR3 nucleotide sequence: TGTGCCAGCAGCCTACAGGGAGATGGCTACACCTTC. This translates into CASSLQGDGYTF.

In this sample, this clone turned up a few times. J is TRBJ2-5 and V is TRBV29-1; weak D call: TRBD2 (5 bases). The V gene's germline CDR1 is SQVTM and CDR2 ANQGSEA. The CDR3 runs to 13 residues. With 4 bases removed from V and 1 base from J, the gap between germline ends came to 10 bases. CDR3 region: CSVVRGLQETQYF. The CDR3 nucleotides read TGCAGCGTTGTTAGAGGGCTCCAAGAGACCCAGTACTTC.

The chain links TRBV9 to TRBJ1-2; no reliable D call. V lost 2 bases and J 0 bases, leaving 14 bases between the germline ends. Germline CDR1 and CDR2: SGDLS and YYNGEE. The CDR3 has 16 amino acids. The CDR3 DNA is TGTGCCAGCAGCGTCGGTTTAAGTTCTCCTAACTATGGCTACACCTTC. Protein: CASSVGLSSPNYGYTF. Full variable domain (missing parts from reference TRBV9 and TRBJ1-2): DSGVTQTPKHLITATGQRVTLRCSPRSGDLSVYWYQQSLDQGLQFLIQYYNGEERAKGNILERFSAQQFPDLHSELNLSSLELGDSALYFCASSVGLSSPNYGYTFGSGTRLTVV.

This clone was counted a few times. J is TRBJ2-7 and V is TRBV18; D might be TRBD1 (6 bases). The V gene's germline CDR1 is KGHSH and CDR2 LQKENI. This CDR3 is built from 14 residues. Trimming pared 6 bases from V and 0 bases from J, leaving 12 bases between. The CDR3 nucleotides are TGTGCCAGCTCCTTGGACAGTGTCTCCTACGAGCAGTACTTC. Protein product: CASSLDSVSYEQYF.

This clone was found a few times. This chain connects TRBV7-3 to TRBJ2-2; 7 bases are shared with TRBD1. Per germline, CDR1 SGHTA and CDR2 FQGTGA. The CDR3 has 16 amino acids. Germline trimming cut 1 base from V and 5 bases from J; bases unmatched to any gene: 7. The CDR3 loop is CASSLRARGLTGELFF. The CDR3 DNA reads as TGTGCCAGCAGCTTAAGGGCCAGGGGGTTAACCGGGGAGCTGTTTTTT.

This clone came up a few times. CDR3 sequence (DNA): TGCGCCAGCAGCCAAGACTCAGTAAGGGGCTCTGGGGCCAACGTCCTGACTTTC. Translating it yields CASSQDSVRGSGANVLTF. V and J are TRBV4-3 and TRBJ2-6; D is perhaps TRBD1 (5 bases). V gave up 0 bases and J gave up 0 bases, with 12 bases separating them. The V gene's germline CDR1 is LGHNA and CDR2 YSLEER. This CDR3 comprises 18 residues.

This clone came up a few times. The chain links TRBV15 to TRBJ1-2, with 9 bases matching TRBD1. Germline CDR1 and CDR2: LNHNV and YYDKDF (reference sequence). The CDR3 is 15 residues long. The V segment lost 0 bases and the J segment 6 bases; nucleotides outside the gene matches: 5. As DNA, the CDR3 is TGTGCCACCAGCAGAGAGACAGGGGGAGCAGATGGCTACACCTTC. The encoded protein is CATSRETGGADGYTF.

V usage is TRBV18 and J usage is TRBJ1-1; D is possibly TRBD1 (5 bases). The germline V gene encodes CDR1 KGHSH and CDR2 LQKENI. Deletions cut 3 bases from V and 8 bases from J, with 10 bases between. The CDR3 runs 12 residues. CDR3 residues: CASSPDSLEAFF. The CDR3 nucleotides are TGTGCCAGCTCACCCGACAGCCTGGAAGCTTTCTTT.

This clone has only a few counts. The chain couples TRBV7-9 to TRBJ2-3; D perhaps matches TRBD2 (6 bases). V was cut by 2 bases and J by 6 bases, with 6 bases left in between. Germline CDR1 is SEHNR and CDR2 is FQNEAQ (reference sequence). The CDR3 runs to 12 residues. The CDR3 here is CASSLSGDTQYF. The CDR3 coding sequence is TGTGCCAGCAGCTTAAGCGGGGATACGCAGTATTTT.

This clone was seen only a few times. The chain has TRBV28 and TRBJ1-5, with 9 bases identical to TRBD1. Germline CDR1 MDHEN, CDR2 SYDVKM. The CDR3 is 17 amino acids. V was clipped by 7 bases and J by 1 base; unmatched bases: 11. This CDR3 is CASTTDRGWLSNQPQHF. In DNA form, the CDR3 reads TGTGCCAGCACGACCGACAGGGGGTGGCTAAGCAATCAGCCCCAGCATTTT.

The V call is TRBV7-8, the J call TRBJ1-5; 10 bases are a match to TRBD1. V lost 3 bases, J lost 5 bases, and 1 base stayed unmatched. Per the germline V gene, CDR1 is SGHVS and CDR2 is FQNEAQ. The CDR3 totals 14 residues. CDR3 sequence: CASSLTGGDQPQHF. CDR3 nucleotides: TGTGCCAGCAGCTTGACAGGGGGCGATCAGCCCCAGCATTTT. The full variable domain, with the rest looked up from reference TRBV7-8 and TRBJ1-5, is GAGVSQSPRYKVAKRGQDVALRCDPISGHVSLFWYQQALGQGPEFLTYFQNEAQLDKSGLPSDRFFAERPEGSVSTLKIQRTQQEDSAVYLCASSLTGGDQPQHFGDGTRLSIL.

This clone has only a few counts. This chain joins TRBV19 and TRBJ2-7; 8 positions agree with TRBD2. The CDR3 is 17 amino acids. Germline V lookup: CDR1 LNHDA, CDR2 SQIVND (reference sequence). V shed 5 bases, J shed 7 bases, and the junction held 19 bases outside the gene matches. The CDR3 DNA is TGTGCCAGTAGTTCCGTAAGATCCCTAGCGGGCCCAGGGGAGCAGTACTTC. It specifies CASSSVRSLAGPGEQYF.

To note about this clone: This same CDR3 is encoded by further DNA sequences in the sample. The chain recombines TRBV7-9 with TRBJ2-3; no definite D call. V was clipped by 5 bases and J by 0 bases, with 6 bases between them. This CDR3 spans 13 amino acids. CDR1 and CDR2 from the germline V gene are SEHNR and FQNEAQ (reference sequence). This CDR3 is CASSPSSTDTQYF. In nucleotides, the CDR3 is TGTGCCAGCAGCCCTTCGAGCACAGATACGCAGTATTTT. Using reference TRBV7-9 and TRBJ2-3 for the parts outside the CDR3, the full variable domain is DTGVSQNPRHKITKRGQNVTFRCDPISEHNRLYWYRQTLGQGPEFLTYFQNEAQLEKSRLLSDRFSAERPKGSFSTLEIQRTEQGDSAMYLCASSPSSTDTQYFGPGTRLTVL.

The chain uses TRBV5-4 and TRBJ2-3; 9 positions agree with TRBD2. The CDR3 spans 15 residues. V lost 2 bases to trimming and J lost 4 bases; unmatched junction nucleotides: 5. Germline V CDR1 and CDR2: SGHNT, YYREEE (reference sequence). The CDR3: CASSLVASGADTQYF. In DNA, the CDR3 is TGTGCCAGCAGCTTAGTCGCTAGCGGGGCAGATACGCAGTATTTT.

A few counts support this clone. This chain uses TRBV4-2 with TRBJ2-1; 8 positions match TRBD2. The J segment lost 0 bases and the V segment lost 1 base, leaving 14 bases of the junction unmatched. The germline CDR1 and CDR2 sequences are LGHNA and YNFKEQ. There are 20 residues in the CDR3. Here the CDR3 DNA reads TGTGCCAGCAGCCAAGGAGCGGGAGCTAAGACTCGCAGCTCCTACAATGAGCAGTTCTTC. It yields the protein CASSQGAGAKTRSSYNEQFF.

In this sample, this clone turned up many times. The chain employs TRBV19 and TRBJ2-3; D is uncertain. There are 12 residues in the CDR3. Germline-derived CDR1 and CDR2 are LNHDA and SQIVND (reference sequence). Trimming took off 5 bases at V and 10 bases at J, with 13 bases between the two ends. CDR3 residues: CASSPSRGPQYF. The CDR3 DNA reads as TGTGCCAGTAGTCCGTCGAGAGGTCCGCAGTATTTT. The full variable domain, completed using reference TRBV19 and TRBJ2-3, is DGGITQSPKYLFRKEGQNVTLSCEQNLNHDAMYWYRQDPGQGLRLIYYSQIVNDFQKGDIAEGYSVSREKKESFPLTVTSAQKNPTAFYLCASSPSRGPQYFGPGTRLTVL.

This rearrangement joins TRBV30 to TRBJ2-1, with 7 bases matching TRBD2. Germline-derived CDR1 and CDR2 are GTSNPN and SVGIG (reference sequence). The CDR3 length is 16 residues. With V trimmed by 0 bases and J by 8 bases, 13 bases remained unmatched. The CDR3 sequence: CAWSVQVGGPRYEQFF. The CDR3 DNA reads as TGTGCCTGGAGTGTACAGGTGGGAGGGCCACGATATGAGCAGTTCTTC.

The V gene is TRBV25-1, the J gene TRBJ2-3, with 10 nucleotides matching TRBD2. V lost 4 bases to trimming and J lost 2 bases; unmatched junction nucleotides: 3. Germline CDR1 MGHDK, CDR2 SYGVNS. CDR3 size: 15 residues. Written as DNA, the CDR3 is TGTGCCAGCAGTGCCGGGACTAGCGTCACAGATACGCAGTATTTT. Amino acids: CASSAGTSVTDTQYF.

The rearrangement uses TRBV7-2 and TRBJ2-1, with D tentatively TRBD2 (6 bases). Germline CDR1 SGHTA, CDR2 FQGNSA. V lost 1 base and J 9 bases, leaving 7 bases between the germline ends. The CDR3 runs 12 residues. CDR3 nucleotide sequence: TGTGCCAGCAGCTTAGTGGGAGGTGAGCAGTTCTTC. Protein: CASSLVGGEQFF.

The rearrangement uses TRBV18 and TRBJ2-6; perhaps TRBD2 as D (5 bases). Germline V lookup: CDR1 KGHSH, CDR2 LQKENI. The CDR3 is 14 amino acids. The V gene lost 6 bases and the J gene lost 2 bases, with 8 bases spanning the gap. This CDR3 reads CASSDGAGANVLTF. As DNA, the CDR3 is TGTGCCAGCTCGGACGGGGCTGGGGCCAACGTCCTGACTTTC.

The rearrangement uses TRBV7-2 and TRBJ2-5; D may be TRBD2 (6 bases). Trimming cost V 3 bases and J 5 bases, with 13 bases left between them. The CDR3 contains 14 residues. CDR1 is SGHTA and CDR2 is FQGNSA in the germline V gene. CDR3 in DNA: TGTGCCAGCAGCTTCCAGGCCGGAGGGGAGACCCAGTACTTC. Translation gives CASSFQAGGETQYF.

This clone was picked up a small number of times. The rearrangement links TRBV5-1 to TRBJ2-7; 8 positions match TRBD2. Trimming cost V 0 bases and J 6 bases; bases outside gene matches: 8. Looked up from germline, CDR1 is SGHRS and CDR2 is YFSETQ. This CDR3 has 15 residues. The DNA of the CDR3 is TGCGCCAGCAGCTTGGCGGGCGAGCGGGAGCTCGAGCAGTACTTC. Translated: CASSLAGERELEQYF.

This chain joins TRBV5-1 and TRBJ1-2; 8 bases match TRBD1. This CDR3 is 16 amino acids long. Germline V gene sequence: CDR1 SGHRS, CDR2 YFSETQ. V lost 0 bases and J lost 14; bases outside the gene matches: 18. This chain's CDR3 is CASSLVETGVLSLKTF. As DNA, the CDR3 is TGCGCCAGCAGCTTGGTCGAGACAGGGGTATTGAGTCTTAAGACCTTC.

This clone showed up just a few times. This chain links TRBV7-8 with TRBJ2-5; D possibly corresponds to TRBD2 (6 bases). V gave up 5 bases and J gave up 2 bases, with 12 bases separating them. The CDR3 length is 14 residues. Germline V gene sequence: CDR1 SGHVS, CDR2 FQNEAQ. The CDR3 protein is CASSPSGLQETQYF. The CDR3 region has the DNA TGTGCCAGCAGCCCAAGCGGGTTGCAAGAGACCCAGTACTTC.

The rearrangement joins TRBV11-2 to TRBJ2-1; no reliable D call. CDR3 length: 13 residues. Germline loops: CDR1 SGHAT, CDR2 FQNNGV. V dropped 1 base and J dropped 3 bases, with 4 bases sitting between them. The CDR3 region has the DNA TGTGCCAGCAGCTTAGCTGTCTACAATGAGCAGTTCTTC. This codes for CASSLAVYNEQFF.

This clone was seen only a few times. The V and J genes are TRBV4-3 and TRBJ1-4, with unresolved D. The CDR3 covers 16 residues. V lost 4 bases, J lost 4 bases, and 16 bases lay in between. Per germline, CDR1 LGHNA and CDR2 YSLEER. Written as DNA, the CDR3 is TGCGCCAGCAGCCCCCAAGTGAGGGCCGTTAATGAAAAACTGTTTTTT. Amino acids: CASSPQVRAVNEKLFF.

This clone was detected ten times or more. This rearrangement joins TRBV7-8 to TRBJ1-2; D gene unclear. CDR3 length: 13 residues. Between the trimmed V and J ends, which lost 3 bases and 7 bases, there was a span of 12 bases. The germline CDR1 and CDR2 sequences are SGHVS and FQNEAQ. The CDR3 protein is CASSFEVFGGYTF. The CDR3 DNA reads TGTGCCAGCAGCTTCGAGGTTTTCGGTGGCTACACCTTC.

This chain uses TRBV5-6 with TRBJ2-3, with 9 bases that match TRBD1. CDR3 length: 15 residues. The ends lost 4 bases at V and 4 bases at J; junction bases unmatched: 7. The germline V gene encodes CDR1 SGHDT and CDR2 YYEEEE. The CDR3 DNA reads TGTGCCAGCAGCCTCGGGGGGACAGGGCCAGATACGCAGTATTTT. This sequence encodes CASSLGGTGPDTQYF.